A single sample is the source of the 32 T cell receptor beta chains below, sequenced in a study of blood T cell repertoires in COVID-19. The repertoire was sequenced with immunoSEQ multiplex PCR; TCRdb's copy has only in-frame clones and lacks some. The sample carries around 78,000 clones, around 91% recorded once. The sequencing sample was made of peripheral blood. These receptors all come from a woman aged 45-65 years in a cohort sampled during active COVID-19.

V and J are TRBV6-1 and TRBJ2-7; 8 bases fit TRBD2. In germline, CDR1 is MNHNS, CDR2 SASEGT. CDR3 length: 14 amino acids. V was pared by 0 bases and J by 5 bases, with 3 bases of the junction left unmatched. CDR3 region: CASSEAGRAHEQYF. The CDR3 DNA follows: TGTGCCAGCAGTGAAGCCGGGAGGGCCCACGAGCAGTACTTC.

The chain is built from TRBV3-1 (or the pseudogene TRBV3-2) and TRBJ2-1; 9 bases are shared with TRBD2. V shed 4 bases and J 4 bases; nucleotides not matched to a gene: 5. Germline CDR1 is LGHDT and CDR2 is YNNKEL (reference sequence). This CDR3 contains 15 residues. In DNA form, the CDR3 reads TGTGCCAGCAGCCCAGGGGGACTAGCTTACAATGAGCAGTTCTTC. As protein: CASSPGGLAYNEQFF.

V gene TRBV7-9 combines with J gene TRBJ1-1, with 8 nucleotides matching TRBD1. V shed 5 bases, J shed 2 bases, and the junction held 13 bases outside the gene matches. CDR3 size: 17 residues. CDR1 and CDR2 (germline): SEHNR, FQNEAQ (reference sequence). As DNA, the CDR3 is TGTGCCAGCAGCCCATCATGGACAGGGACGATTAACACTGAAGCTTTCTTT. Protein: CASSPSWTGTINTEAFF.

This chain joins TRBV27 and TRBJ2-3; D may be TRBD2 (5 bases). Trimming stripped 1 base from V and 3 bases from J, with 17 bases between. The CDR3 consists of 17 residues. Germline CDR1 reads MNHEY; CDR2 reads SMNVEV (reference sequence). CDR3 in DNA: TGTGCCAGCAGTTTATATACAGAAAATCTAGCAACAGATACGCAGTATTTT. It yields the protein CASSLYTENLATDTQYF.

The J gene is TRBJ1-1, the V gene TRBV6-5; D possibly corresponds to TRBD1 (6 bases). This CDR3 is 13 amino acids long. With 5 bases removed from V and 1 base from J, the gap between germline ends came to 8 bases. In germline, CDR1 is MNHEY, CDR2 SVGAGI. The CDR3 loop reads CASSLTGNTEAFF. CDR3 DNA: TGTGCCAGCAGTCTGACAGGGAACACTGAAGCTTTCTTT.

V is TRBV7-6 and J is TRBJ2-7, with 8 bases aligning to TRBD1. Germline values: CDR1 SGHVS, CDR2 FNYEAQ. The CDR3 has 15 amino acids. J gave up 5 bases and V 0 bases, and 6 bases lay outside the gene matches. DNA for the CDR3: TGTGCCAGCAGCTTAGCCCCGGACAGGGTGCACGAGCAGTACTTC. It is translated as CASSLAPDRVHEQYF.

This clone has a handful of counts. The rearrangement joins TRBV24-1 to TRBJ1-5; D is ambiguous. The ends were cut back, 5 bases at V and 4 bases at J, with 8 bases in the middle. This CDR3 contains 13 residues. Germline lookup yields CDR1 KGHDR and CDR2 SFDVKD. This chain's CDR3 is CATSGGGNQPQHF. CDR3 in DNA: TGTGCCACCAGTGGGGGAGGGAATCAGCCCCAGCATTTT.

The genes are TRBV19 and TRBJ2-3; tentatively, D is TRBD2 (5 bases). The germline CDR1 and CDR2 sequences are LNHDA and SQIVND (reference sequence). The CDR3 has 14 residues. V lost 5 bases and J 4 bases, leaving 13 bases between the germline ends. CDR3: CASSLRPAADTQYF. As DNA, the CDR3 is TGTGCCAGTAGTCTACGCCCAGCGGCAGATACGCAGTATTTT.

The CDR3 coding sequence is TGTGCCAGCAGCCCGACACAGGGGATTCAGCCCCAGCATTTT. Protein: CASSPTQGIQPQHF. The chain recombines TRBV5-5 with TRBJ1-5, with 7 positions matching TRBD1. In germline, CDR1 is SGHKS, CDR2 YYEKEE (reference sequence). The V gene end was trimmed by 4 bases and the J gene end by 6 bases; junction bases not matched to a gene: 7. The CDR3 loop spans 14 amino acids.

V is TRBV28 and J is TRBJ1-4; maybe TRBD1 (6 bases). The CDR3 length is 15 residues. Germline V gene lookup returns CDR1 MDHEN and CDR2 SYDVKM. Trimming took 9 bases from V and 5 from J, leaving 19 bases between them. CDR3 nucleotide sequence: TGTGCCAGTTCCCAGCGGGGGGCCTTAAATGAAAAACTGTTTTTT. Translating gives CASSQRGALNEKLFF.

The chain's CDR3 is CASSGGRSSGNTIYF. The CDR3 DNA follows: TGTGCCAGCAGTGGAGGACGGTCCTCTGGAAACACCATATATTTT. This rearrangement joins TRBV27 to TRBJ1-3; D remains unclear. V was shortened by 5 bases and J by 0 bases, with 11 bases between the two germline ends. The CDR3 runs to 15 residues. CDR1 and CDR2 (germline): MNHEY, SMNVEV (reference sequence).

V gene TRBV5-4 combines with J gene TRBJ2-5, with 9 bases identical to TRBD2. Germline CDR1 reads SGHNT; CDR2 reads YYREEE (reference sequence). V was pared by 4 bases and J by 5 bases, with 9 bases of the junction left unmatched. This CDR3 contains 15 residues. The CDR3 DNA reads TGTGCCAGCAGCCCTTTAGCGGGAGAGGAGGAGACCCAGTACTTC. Translation gives CASSPLAGEEETQYF.

The chain couples TRBV27 to TRBJ1-1; D not resolved. V was shortened by 3 bases and J by 5 bases, with 19 bases between the two germline ends. CDR3 length: 16 residues. From germline, CDR1 is MNHEY and CDR2 SMNVEV (reference sequence). CDR3 amino acids: CASSLGFAGGGTEAFF. The DNA for the CDR3 is TGTGCCAGCAGTTTGGGTTTCGCAGGCGGAGGAACTGAAGCTTTCTTT.

The V call is TRBV11-2, the J call TRBJ1-2, with D tentatively TRBD1 (6 bases). Germline assignment: CDR1 SGHAT and CDR2 FQNNGV. The length of the CDR3 is 15 residues. V gave up 6 bases and J gave up 6 bases, with 20 bases separating them. The CDR3 nucleotides read TGTGCCAGCAGTTCCTCCCCTGGGGGCGCAAATGGCTACACCTTC. Encoded protein: CASSSSPGGANGYTF.

The V call is TRBV3-1 (or the pseudogene TRBV3-2), the J call TRBJ2-3; D gene ambiguous. This CDR3 contains 14 residues. V lost 4 bases and J 0 bases, leaving 8 bases between the germline ends. Germline V CDR1 and CDR2: LGHDT, YNNKEL (reference sequence). CDR3 sequence reads: CASSPSPSTDTQYF. The CDR3 nucleotides read TGTGCCAGCAGCCCCTCCCCTAGCACAGATACGCAGTATTTT.

The chain is built from TRBV28 and TRBJ2-1; 10 bases map to TRBD2. Germline V CDR1 and CDR2: MDHEN, SYDVKM. This CDR3 has 17 amino acids. V trimming: 7 bases; J trimming: 0 bases; junction bases outside the gene matches: 9. DNA of the CDR3: TGTGCCAGCAAGGGTAGGACTAGCGGCTACTCCTACAATGAGCAGTTCTTC. This gives the protein CASKGRTSGYSYNEQFF.

This chain connects TRBV10-1 to TRBJ2-5; D possibly corresponds to TRBD2 (6 bases). Germline V CDR1 and CDR2: WNHNN, SYGVQD (reference sequence). V was pared by 4 bases and J by 5 bases, with 8 bases between. CDR3 size: 12 residues. The CDR3 spells CASSAGRETQYF. For the CDR3, the DNA is TGCGCCAGCAGTGCGGGGAGGGAGACCCAGTACTTC.

J is TRBJ1-1 and V is TRBV12-3 or TRBV12-4; D is ambiguous. This CDR3 has 12 residues. The V end lost 6 bases, the J end lost 10 bases, and 15 bases lay between the germline ends. CDR3 in DNA: TGTGCCAGCAGCTCCCCACCCGGCGGAGCTTTCTTT. This sequence encodes CASSSPPGGAFF.

The V call is TRBV2, the J call TRBJ1-4; TRBD1 matches 7 bases. Germline lookup yields CDR1 SNHLY and CDR2 FYNNEI. The CDR3 totals 14 residues. V shed 6 bases and J 6 bases; nucleotides not matched to a gene: 7. The chain's CDR3 is CASSRGGADEKLFF. The CDR3 nucleotides are TGTGCCAGCAGCAGAGGGGGCGCTGATGAAAAACTGTTTTTT.

This rearrangement joins TRBV27 to TRBJ2-7, with TRBD1 matching over 10 bases. The V gene end was trimmed by 0 bases and the J gene end by 1 base; junction bases not matched to a gene: 9. This CDR3 has 18 residues. Germline values: CDR1 MNHEY, CDR2 SMNVEV (reference sequence). DNA for the CDR3: TGTGCCAGCAGTTTATCCGCTCCGGGACAGGGGTTTTCCTACGAGCAGTACTTC. This sequence encodes CASSLSAPGQGFSYEQYF.

There are a few counts of this clone. V and J are TRBV12-3 or TRBV12-4 and TRBJ1-2; 7 positions match TRBD1. V was pared by 4 bases and J by 6 bases, with 2 bases of the junction left unmatched. This CDR3 spans 12 amino acids. CDR3 in DNA: TGTGCCAGCAGTTACAGGGGCCATGGCTACACCTTC. Encoded protein: CASSYRGHGYTF.

This clone has a single count. The chain combines TRBV29-1 with TRBJ2-3; a weak D match, TRBD2 (5 bases). Trimming left V 1 base short and J 2 bases short, with 25 bases between. The CDR3 length is 19 residues. Germline-derived CDR1 and CDR2 are SQVTM and ANQGSEA. Here the CDR3 reads CSVEVAPGELRYVTDTQYF. CDR3 nucleotides: TGCAGCGTTGAAGTCGCCCCCGGGGAACTACGATATGTCACAGATACGCAGTATTTT.

The rearrangement uses TRBV30 and TRBJ2-7; D remains unclear. The germline V gene has CDR1 GTSNPN and CDR2 SVGIG (reference sequence). V was cut by 0 bases and J by 2 bases, with 2 bases left in between. This CDR3 is 11 amino acids long. CDR3 region: CAWSVTYEQYF. The CDR3 bases are TGTGCCTGGAGTGTCACCTACGAGCAGTACTTC.

The chain is built from TRBV27 and TRBJ2-7, with 8 bases aligning to TRBD2. The germline CDR1 and CDR2 sequences are MNHEY and SMNVEV (reference sequence). The CDR3 is made up of 14 amino acids. Trimming cost V 8 bases and J 1 base; bases outside gene matches: 7. The CDR3 DNA reads as TGTGCCAGCCTTCGTGCTAGCGGGTCCTACGAGCAGTACTTC. Its protein product is CASLRASGSYEQYF.

This clone showed up just once. The genes are TRBV27 and TRBJ1-1; perhaps TRBD1 as D (5 bases). CDR1 and CDR2 from the germline V gene are MNHEY and SMNVEV (reference sequence). V lost 5 bases to trimming and J lost 1 base, with 14 bases between them. The CDR3 sequence is 15 residues long. CDR3 protein: CASSPGSQGNTEAFF. CDR3 bases: TGTGCCAGCAGTCCCGGGAGTCAGGGGAACACTGAAGCTTTCTTT.

The rearrangement joins TRBV5-4 to TRBJ1-1, with a possible D match to TRBD1 (5 bases). With 9 bases removed from V and 1 base from J, the gap between germline ends came to 22 bases. CDR1 is SGHNT and CDR2 is YYREEE in the germline V gene (reference sequence). The CDR3 runs to 16 residues. In nucleotides, the CDR3 is TGTGCCATCCTCAAGGGAGGGCCAGGGACGAACACTGAAGCTTTCTTT. Its translation is CAILKGGPGTNTEAFF.

In DNA, the CDR3 is TGTGCCACCGGCGACAGCCTGGAGACCCAGTACTTC. This sequence encodes CATGDSLETQYF. V is TRBV24-1 and J is TRBJ2-5; tentatively, D is TRBD1 (5 bases). V was shortened by 9 bases and J by 5 bases, with 12 bases between the two germline ends. The CDR3 has 12 amino acids. Germline CDR1 KGHDR, CDR2 SFDVKD.

V gene TRBV28 combines with J gene TRBJ1-1; tentatively, D is TRBD1 (5 bases). Germline V gene data show CDR1 as MDHEN and CDR2 as SYDVKM. Between the trimmed V and J ends, which lost 4 bases and 7 bases, there was a span of 13 bases. The CDR3 length is 13 residues. DNA of the CDR3: TGTGCCAGCAGTTCCGGGAGGGGAGTTGAAGCTTTCTTT. Protein product: CASSSGRGVEAFF.

V usage is TRBV14 and J usage is TRBJ1-2; no firm D call. This CDR3 is 13 amino acids long. CDR1 is SGHDN and CDR2 is FVKESK in the germline V gene. Deletions cut 6 bases from V and 4 bases from J, with 12 bases between. CDR3 coding DNA: TGTGCCAGCAGTCCCGGGGAGACCTATGGCTACACCTTC. Its translation: CASSPGETYGYTF.

The chain links TRBV6-5 to TRBJ1-5; 11 nucleotides align to TRBD1. The germline CDR1 and CDR2 sequences are MNHEY and SVGAGI. The trim removed 10 bases at V and 3 bases at J, leaving 5 bases unmatched. The CDR3 is made up of 14 amino acids. The CDR3 loop reads CAISDRGLNQPQHF. CDR3 bases: TGTGCCATCTCGGACAGGGGGCTCAATCAGCCCCAGCATTTT.

The chain uses TRBV5-4 and TRBJ2-1; TRBD2 matches 12 bases. CDR3 length: 16 residues. The germline CDR1 and CDR2 sequences are SGHNT and YYREEE (reference sequence). V shed 5 bases and J 7 bases; nucleotides not matched to a gene: 10. CDR3 coding DNA: TGTGCCAGCAGTCTGGGGGCTAGCGGGAGGGTAAATGAGCAGTTCTTC. Protein product: CASSLGASGRVNEQFF.

The rearrangement joins TRBV6-5 to TRBJ2-3; a weak D match, TRBD2 (6 bases). Germline V gene sequence: CDR1 MNHEY, CDR2 SVGAGI. V was cut by 6 bases and J by 2 bases, with 15 bases left in between. The CDR3 is 15 residues long. CDR3 nucleotides: TGTGCCAGCAGCAAAGTACGGGGGTACACAGATACGCAGTATTTT. Translation: CASSKVRGYTDTQYF.